This passage covers 4 T cell receptor gamma chains from one sample sequenced in a study of γδ T cells in repeated Plasmodium falciparum infection. Flow sorting of PBMC yielded separate Vgamma9/Vdelta2+ and Vdelta2-negative gammadelta T cell populations for bulk repertoire analysis. TCRdb re-called the multiplex PCR reads through CATT. The sample includes 25,000 to 35,000 gamma-chain clones, roughly 1.4% seen only once; the top ten take roughly 21%. Sequenced input: gamma-delta T cells from blood. These receptors originate from a pool of human donors (malaria-infected and uninfected, not separated).

This clone has only a few counts. A single base is all that separates this from a far larger clone, so a read error is likely. This specimen includes other DNA sequences encoding the same CDR3. This rearrangement joins TRGV9 to TRGJ1 or TRGJ2. Germline matching of the DNA provided the J gene here, since TCRdb leaves it blank. In germline, CDR1 is GITISATS, CDR2 ISYDGTV (reference sequence). After removal of 1 base from V and 10 bases from J, the junction contained 4 bases not matched to a gene. The CDR3 length is 11 residues. The CDR3 bases are TGTGCCTTGTGGGAGGTAATGAAGAAACTCTTT. Residues: CALWEVMKKLF.

This clone was found many times. It is likely a read error: a sequence one base away is far more abundant. Other DNA sequences from this sample encode an identical CDR3 as well. The genes are TRGV9 and TRGJ1 or TRGJ2. The J gene is not listed in TCRdb, so it was assigned here from a DNA match to germline. Trimming removed 2 bases from V and 3 bases from J; junction bases left unmatched: 10. The germline V gene encodes CDR1 GITISATS and CDR2 ISYDGTV (reference sequence). The CDR3 length is 15 residues. CDR3 region: CALWEASLPYYKKLF. In DNA form, the CDR3 reads TGTGCCTTGTGGGAGGCGAGCCTCCCTTATTATAAGAAACTCTTT.

Comment on this clone: With only one base between it and a far larger clone, this is likely a read error. Different DNA sequences within this sample yield the same CDR3. The gene calls are TRGV9 and TRGJP. TCRdb leaves out the J gene; it was filled in here by matching the DNA to germline. From germline, CDR1 is GITISATS and CDR2 ISYDGTV (reference sequence). The CDR3 runs 17 residues. V lost 0 bases to trimming and J lost 11 bases; unmatched junction nucleotides: 10. The CDR3 spells CALWEVLVGLGKKIKVF. The CDR3 nucleotides read TGTGCCTTGTGGGAGGTGTTGGTAGGGCTGGGCAAAAAAATCAAGGTATTT.

This clone was seen a few times. The TCRdb protein comes from a much larger clone and disagrees with this DNA's translation at residue 9, likely due to a read error; the protein given here is derived from the DNA. The V and J genes are TRGV9 and TRGJ1 or TRGJ2. Since TCRdb gives no J gene, matching the DNA to germline was used here to assign it. Germline trimming cut 0 bases from V and 0 bases from J; bases unmatched to any gene: 11. From germline, CDR1 is GITISATS and CDR2 ISYDGTV (reference sequence). The CDR3 has 17 residues. The CDR3 bases are TGTGCCTTGTGGGAGGTGGACTTCGGACCGAATTATTATAAGAAACTCTTT. Translating it yields CALWEVDFGPNYYKKLF.